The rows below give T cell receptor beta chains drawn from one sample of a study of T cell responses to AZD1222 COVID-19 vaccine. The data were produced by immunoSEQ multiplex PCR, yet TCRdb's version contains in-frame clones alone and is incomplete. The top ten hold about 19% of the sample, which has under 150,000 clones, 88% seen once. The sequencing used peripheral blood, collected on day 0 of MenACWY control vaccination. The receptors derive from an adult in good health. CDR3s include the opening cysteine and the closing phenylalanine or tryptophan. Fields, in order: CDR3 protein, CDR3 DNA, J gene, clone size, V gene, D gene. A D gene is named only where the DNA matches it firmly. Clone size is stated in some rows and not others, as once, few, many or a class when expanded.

CDR3 protein: CASSLARGPAGQYF
CDR3 DNA: TGTGCCAGCAGCTTAGCGCGGGGGCCAGCGGGGCAGTACTTC
J gene: TRBJ2-7
clone size: .
V gene: TRBV7-2
D gene: .

CDR3 protein: CASSGGRYNQPQHF
CDR3 DNA: TGTGCCAGCAGTGGGGGGCGTTACAATCAGCCCCAGCATTTT
J gene: TRBJ1-5
clone size: .
V gene: TRBV2
D gene: .

CDR3 protein: CATSDSDIYGYTF
CDR3 DNA: TGTGCCACCAGTGACTCCGACATCTATGGCTACACCTTC
J gene: TRBJ1-2
clone size: .
V gene: TRBV24-1
D gene: .

CDR3 protein: CASSGLGDYYEQYF
CDR3 DNA: TGTGCCAGCTCAGGATTGGGGGACTACTACGAGCAGTACTTC
J gene: TRBJ2-7
clone size: once
V gene: TRBV18
D gene: TRBD2

CDR3 protein: CASSLQDKNTGELFF
CDR3 DNA: TGCGCCAGCAGCCTCCAAGACAAGAACACCGGGGAGCTGTTTTTT
J gene: TRBJ2-2
clone size: .
V gene: TRBV5-1
D gene: .

CDR3 protein: CASLQGGGTEAFF
CDR3 DNA: TGTGCTAGCCTACAGGGCGGGGGCACTGAAGCTTTCTTT
J gene: TRBJ1-1
clone size: .
V gene: TRBV12-5
D gene: .

CDR3 protein: CSVEGRGGNNYGYTF
CDR3 DNA: TGCAGCGTTGAAGGGCGGGGGGGGAATAACTATGGCTACACCTTC
J gene: TRBJ1-2
clone size: .
V gene: TRBV29-1
D gene: .

CDR3 protein: CASTLGKATRETQYF
CDR3 DNA: TGTGCCAGCACCCTAGGGAAAGCGACGAGGGAGACCCAGTACTTC
J gene: TRBJ2-5
clone size: .
V gene: TRBV6-5
D gene: .

CDR3 protein: CASKGSTAGPLHF
CDR3 DNA: TGTGCCAGCAAGGGCAGTACCGCGGGGCCCCTCCACTTT
J gene: TRBJ1-6
clone size: .
V gene: TRBV6-5
D gene: .

CDR3 protein: CASSTYNQPQHF
CDR3 DNA: TGTGCCAGCAGCACATACAATCAGCCCCAGCATTTT
J gene: TRBJ1-5
clone size: once
V gene: TRBV7-6
D gene: .

CDR3 protein: CASSLASGQNYGYTF
CDR3 DNA: TGTGCCAGCAGCTTGGCTTCGGGACAAAACTATGGCTACACCTTC
J gene: TRBJ1-2
clone size: .
V gene: TRBV5-4
D gene: .

CDR3 protein: CASSQADSGYTF
CDR3 DNA: TGTGCCAGCAGCCAAGCGGACTCGGGGTACACCTTC
J gene: TRBJ1-2
clone size: .
V gene: TRBV3-1/TRBV3-2
D gene: .

CDR3 protein: CATMAVGGLNNEQFF
CDR3 DNA: TGTGCCACCATGGCGGTGGGAGGCTTGAACAATGAGCAGTTCTTC
J gene: TRBJ2-1
clone size: .
V gene: TRBV6-5
D gene: .

CDR3 protein: CASSLSRTGGTEAFF
CDR3 DNA: TGTGCCAGCAGTTTATCGAGGACAGGGGGAACTGAAGCTTTCTTT
J gene: TRBJ1-1
clone size: .
V gene: TRBV27
D gene: TRBD1

CDR3 protein: CASSSSGLTYNEQFF
CDR3 DNA: TGCGCCAGCAGCTCTTCGGGACTAACATACAATGAGCAGTTCTTC
J gene: TRBJ2-1
clone size: .
V gene: TRBV5-1
D gene: TRBD2

CDR3 protein: CASSTRGELFF
CDR3 DNA: TGTGCCAGCAGCACACGGGGGGAACTGTTTTTT
J gene: TRBJ1-4
clone size: .
V gene: TRBV28
D gene: .

CDR3 protein: CASSVLGEWEQYF
CDR3 DNA: TGTGCCAGCTCAGTCTTGGGGGAGTGGGAGCAGTACTTC
J gene: TRBJ2-7
clone size: .
V gene: TRBV18
D gene: .

CDR3 protein: CASIPNRVTEAFF
CDR3 DNA: TGTGCCAGCATTCCTAACAGGGTCACTGAAGCTTTCTTT
J gene: TRBJ1-1
clone size: .
V gene: TRBV12-3/TRBV12-4
D gene: .

CDR3 protein: CSASPGDETGELFF
CDR3 DNA: TGCAGTGCTAGTCCCGGGGATGAGACCGGGGAGCTGTTTTTT
J gene: TRBJ2-2
clone size: .
V gene: TRBV20-1
D gene: .

CDR3 protein: CASSSFTGRCYYEQYF
CDR3 DNA: TGTGCCAGCAGCTCCTTTACAGGGCGATGTTACTACGAGCAGTACTTC
J gene: TRBJ2-7
clone size: .
V gene: TRBV21-1
D gene: .

CDR3 protein: CASSIDREGPYEQYF
CDR3 DNA: TGTGCCAGTAGTATTGATCGGGAGGGCCCCTACGAGCAGTACTTC
J gene: TRBJ2-7
clone size: .
V gene: TRBV19
D gene: TRBD2

CDR3 protein: CASSLRREGFTGELFF
CDR3 DNA: TGTGCCAGCAGTTTGAGGCGGGAGGGCTTCACCGGGGAGCTGTTTTTT
J gene: TRBJ2-2
clone size: .
V gene: TRBV27
D gene: TRBD2

CDR3 protein: CASSLARGGETQYF
CDR3 DNA: TGTGCCAGCAGCTTGGCTCGGGGCGGGGAGACCCAGTACTTC
J gene: TRBJ2-5
clone size: .
V gene: TRBV5-4
D gene: .

CDR3 protein: CASNDRLGGYTF
CDR3 DNA: TGTGCCAGTAACGACAGACTCGGTGGCTACACCTTC
J gene: TRBJ1-2
clone size: few
V gene: TRBV19
D gene: .

CDR3 protein: CASSLSLQISGNTIYF
CDR3 DNA: TGTGCCAGCAGTTTAAGTCTACAGATCTCTGGAAACACCATATATTTT
J gene: TRBJ1-3
clone size: .
V gene: TRBV28
D gene: .

CDR3 protein: CASSLRQGSGYGYTF
CDR3 DNA: TGTGCCAGCAGCCTGAGACAGGGGTCGGGCTATGGCTACACCTTC
J gene: TRBJ1-2
clone size: .
V gene: TRBV4-2
D gene: TRBD1

CDR3 protein: CASSNAGSYEQYF
CDR3 DNA: TGTGCCAGCAGCAACGCTGGCTCCTACGAGCAGTACTTC
J gene: TRBJ2-7
clone size: .
V gene: TRBV5-5
D gene: .